The T cell receptor beta chain described here comes from a study of CD8 T cells in ankylosing spondylitis. Study conclusions and caveats: The study identified a TCR beta motif of several highly homologous variants that appeared characteristic of ankylosing spondylitis blood. The study looked at matched synovial fluid samples from ankylosing spondylitis patients. Disease-linked clones were reported to be significantly enriched there. Previously reported in reactive arthritis synovial fluid and blood were some of the motif variants.

5'-RACE, quantitative and with molecular barcodes, yielded the TCR beta libraries. TCRdb reanalysed the 5' RACE reads using MiXCR and keeps one entry per CDR3 protein. The table lists 250,000 to 350,000 distinct CDR3 sequences, 7.5% to 9% of them singletons. This clonotype was recorded a few times. The target antigen is unknown. The V gene's germline CDR1 is SNHLY and CDR2 FYNNEI. The ends lost 3 bases at V and 1 base at J; junction bases unmatched: 10. The length of the CDR3 is 18 residues. This clonotype was obtained from a male donor with ankylosing spondylitis. The chain couples TRBV2 to TRBJ2-3, with 10 bases lining up with TRBD2. Material for sequencing was blood, either unsorted or a sorted T cell fraction (not recorded which). For the CDR3, the DNA is TGTGCCAGCAGTGACTGGCTAGCGGGAGAGGAGGGCACAGATACGCAGTATTTT. Translation: CASSDWLAGEEGTDTQYF.